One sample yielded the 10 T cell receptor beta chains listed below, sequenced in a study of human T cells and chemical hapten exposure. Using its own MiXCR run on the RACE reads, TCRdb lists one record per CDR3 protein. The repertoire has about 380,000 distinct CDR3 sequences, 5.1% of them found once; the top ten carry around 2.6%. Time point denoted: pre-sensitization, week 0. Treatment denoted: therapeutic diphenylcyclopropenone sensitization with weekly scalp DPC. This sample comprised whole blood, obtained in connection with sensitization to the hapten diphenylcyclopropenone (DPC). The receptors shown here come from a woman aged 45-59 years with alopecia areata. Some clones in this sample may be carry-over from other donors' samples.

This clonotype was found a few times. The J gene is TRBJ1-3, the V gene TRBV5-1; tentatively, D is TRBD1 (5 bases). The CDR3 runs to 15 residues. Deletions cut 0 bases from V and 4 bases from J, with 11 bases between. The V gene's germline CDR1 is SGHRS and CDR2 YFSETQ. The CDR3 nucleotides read TGCGCCAGCAGCTTGGAGGGGTCCCAAGGAAACACCATATATTTT. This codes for CASSLEGSQGNTIYF. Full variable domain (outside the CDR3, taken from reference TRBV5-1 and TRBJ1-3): KAGVTQTPRYLIKTRGQQVTLSCSPISGHRSVSWYQQTPGQGLQFLFEYFSETQRNKGNFPGRFSGRQFSNSRSEMNVSTLELGDSALYLCASSLEGSQGNTIYFGEGSWLTVV.

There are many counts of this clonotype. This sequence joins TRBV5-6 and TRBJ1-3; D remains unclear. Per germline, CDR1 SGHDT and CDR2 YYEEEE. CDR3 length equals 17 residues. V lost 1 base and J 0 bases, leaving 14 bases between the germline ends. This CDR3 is CASSLWPVKHSGNTIYF. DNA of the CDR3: TGTGCCAGCAGCTTGTGGCCAGTCAAACACTCTGGAAACACCATATATTTT. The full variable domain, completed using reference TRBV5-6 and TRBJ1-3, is DAGVTQSPTHLIKTRGQQVTLRCSPKSGHDTVSWYQQALGQGPQFIFQYYEEEERQRGNFPDRFSGHQFPNYSSELNVNALLLGDSALYLCASSLWPVKHSGNTIYFGEGSWLTVV.

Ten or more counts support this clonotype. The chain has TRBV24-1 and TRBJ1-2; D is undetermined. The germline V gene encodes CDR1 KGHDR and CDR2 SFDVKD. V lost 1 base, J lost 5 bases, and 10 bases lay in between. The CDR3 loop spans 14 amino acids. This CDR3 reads CATSDLDGLYGYTF. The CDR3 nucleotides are TGTGCCACCAGTGATTTAGACGGTCTTTATGGCTACACCTTC.

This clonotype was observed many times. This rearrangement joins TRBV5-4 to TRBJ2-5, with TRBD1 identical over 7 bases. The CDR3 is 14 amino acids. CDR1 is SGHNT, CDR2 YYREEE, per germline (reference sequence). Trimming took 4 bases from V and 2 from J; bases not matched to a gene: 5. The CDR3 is CASSPGQTQETQYF. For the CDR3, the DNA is TGTGCCAGCAGCCCGGGACAGACACAAGAGACCCAGTACTTC.

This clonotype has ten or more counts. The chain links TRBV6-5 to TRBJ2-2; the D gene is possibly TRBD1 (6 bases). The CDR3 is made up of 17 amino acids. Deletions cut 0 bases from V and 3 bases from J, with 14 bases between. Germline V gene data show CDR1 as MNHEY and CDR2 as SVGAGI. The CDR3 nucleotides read TGTGCCAGCAGTTACTCGAACAGGGTATGGGACACCGGGGAGCTGTTTTTT. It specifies CASSYSNRVWDTGELFF.

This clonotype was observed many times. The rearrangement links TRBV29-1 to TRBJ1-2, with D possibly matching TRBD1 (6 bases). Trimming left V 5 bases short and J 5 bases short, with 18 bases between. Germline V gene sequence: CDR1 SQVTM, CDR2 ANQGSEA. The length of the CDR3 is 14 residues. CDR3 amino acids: CSVSRGLSGYGYTF. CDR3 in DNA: TGCAGCGTTTCCAGGGGCCTAAGTGGGTATGGCTACACCTTC.

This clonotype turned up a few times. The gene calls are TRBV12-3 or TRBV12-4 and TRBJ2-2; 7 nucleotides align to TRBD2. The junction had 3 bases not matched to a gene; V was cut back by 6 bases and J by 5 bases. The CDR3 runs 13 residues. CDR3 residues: CASRRGTTGELFF. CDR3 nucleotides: TGTGCCAGCAGGCGGGGGACGACCGGGGAGCTGTTTTTT.

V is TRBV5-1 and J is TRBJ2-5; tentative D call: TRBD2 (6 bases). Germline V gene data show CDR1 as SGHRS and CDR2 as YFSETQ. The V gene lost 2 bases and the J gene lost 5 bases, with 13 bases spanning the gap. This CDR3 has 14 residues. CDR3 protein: CASSLVSGGETQYF. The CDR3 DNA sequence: TGCGCCAGCAGCTTAGTCAGCGGAGGGGAGACCCAGTACTTC.

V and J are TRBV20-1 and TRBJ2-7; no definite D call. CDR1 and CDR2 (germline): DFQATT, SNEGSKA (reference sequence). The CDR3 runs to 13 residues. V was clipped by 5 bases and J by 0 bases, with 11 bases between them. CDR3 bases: TGCAGTGCTCGCACGAGGAGCTCCTACGAGCAGTACTTC. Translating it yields CSARTRSSYEQYF.

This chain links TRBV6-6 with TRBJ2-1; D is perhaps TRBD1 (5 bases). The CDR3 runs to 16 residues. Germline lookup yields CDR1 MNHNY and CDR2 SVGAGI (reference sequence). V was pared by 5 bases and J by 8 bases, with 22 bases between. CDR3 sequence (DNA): TGTGCCAGCAGTCTCCCCAGTGGGGCTTCTGGTTATGAGCAGTTCTTC. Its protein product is CASSLPSGASGYEQFF.